This paragraph covers one T cell receptor beta chain sequence. This clonotype was observed a handful of times. There is no known antigen for this receptor. No per-base quality is available; no much larger clone lies one base away. The entry originates in a study of T-cell reconstitution after alpha-beta-depleted transplantation in children (dated by TCRdb to about 2016). Study-level background: Using TCR repertoire profiling, the study quantitatively followed how T-cell immune reconstitution unfolded in children after TCRalphabeta/CD19-depleted allogeneic hematopoietic cell transplantation.

The library was generated by PCR. The sequencer was an Illumina HiSeq 2500. TCR library preparation used molecular barcoding, with unique molecular identifiers applied to normalize quantification of the TCRbeta repertoire. TCRdb took the public reads, trimmed them with fastp at Q25, ran MiXCR for clone calling and kept in-frame beta chains. Under each unique CDR3 protein, matching rows form one entry showing the most common genes and DNA. This sample is represented by about 540,000 distinct CDR3 sequences; 15% to 20% of them were singletons. Roughly 3.3% of the sample is taken by the ten largest. Trimming removed 7 bases from V and 0 bases from J, leaving 12 bases between the germline ends. CDR3 length: 15 amino acids, cysteine to phenylalanine. Kept here is only the CDR3 DNA, which spans 45 bases and is read in frame from base 1.

Rearrangement joined TRBV12-3 or TRBV12-4 to TRBJ2-2; the D gene lacks a confident call. This clonotype originated in a human donor who donated a stem cell graft to a child with acute lymphoblastic leukemia. The sequencing here drew on PBMCs from the stem cell graft donor, taken from the stem cell graft. The CDR3 is CASTRGAANTGELFF. The sequence in DNA is TGTGCCAGCACCAGAGGCGCAGCGAACACCGGGGAGCTGTTTTTT.